The next 2 T cell receptor beta chains were all read from a single sample in a study of CD8+CD57+ T cells in acquired aplastic anemia. TCR beta VDJ combinations and CDR3 sequences were profiled from genomic DNA. TCRdb re-derived calls from the reads in MiXCR, one entry per CDR3 protein. The sample comprises under 200,000 distinct CDR3 sequences, roughly 48% of which are singletons, and around 0.96% rests with the top ten. Source material: sorted CD4+, CD8+, or CD8+CD57+ T cells (not recorded which) from PBMCs. These receptors were taken from a human donor in good health.

About this clonotype itself: A junction boundary mismatches the germline segment, possibly from a read error. The V gene is TRBV2, the J gene TRBJ2-5, with a possible D match to TRBD2 (5 bases). Germline lookup yields CDR1 SNHLY and CDR2 FYNNEI. The CDR3 runs 14 residues. Here the CDR3 DNA reads TGTGCCACCAGTGACAAGCGGATCCAAGAGACCCAGTACTTC. Translation gives CATSDKRIQETQYF.

The chain combines TRBV29-1 with TRBJ1-2; D is uncertain. Trimming stripped 1 base from V and 4 bases from J, with 10 bases between. The germline V gene encodes CDR1 SQVTM and CDR2 ANQGSEA. The CDR3 totals 13 residues. Here the CDR3 reads CSVEVTAFYGYTF. CDR3 sequence (DNA): TGCAGCGTTGAAGTTACAGCTTTCTATGGCTACACCTTC.